The rows below give T cell receptor beta chains drawn from one sample of a study of lymphopenia after photon versus proton radiotherapy. Measured with immunoSEQ multiplex PCR; TCRdb has only the in-frame clones, and not every one. The sample consists of 150,000 to 200,000 clones, 88% of them appearing once. The sequences come from peripheral blood, collected from a patient treated with photon-based radiotherapy. Receptors originate from a man aged 50 to 59 with gastric cancer. The CDR3 runs from the conserved cysteine through the conserved F or W. Each record gives: CDR3 length, clone size, J gene, V gene, D gene, CDR3 protein, CDR3 DNA. A D gene is named only where the DNA matches it firmly. Not all rows give a size; the values are once, few, many and, for expanded clones, a class.

13 | - | TRBJ1-5 | TRBV5-8 | TRBD1 | CASNLQGGTPQHF | TGTGCCAGCAACTTACAGGGGGGAACGCCCCAGCATTTT
16 | - | TRBJ2-7 | TRBV25-1 | TRBD2 | CASSEWGSGTIDEQYF | TGTGCCAGCAGTGAATGGGGTAGCGGGACGATTGACGAGCAGTACTTC
18 | - | TRBJ2-6 | TRBV21-1 | - | CASSKKEGQNSGANVLTF | TGTGCCAGCAGCAAAAAAGAGGGACAGAACTCTGGGGCCAACGTCCTGACTTTC
13 | - | TRBJ2-2 | TRBV28 | - | CASIQSGTGELFF | TGTGCCAGCATCCAATCGGGCACCGGGGAGCTGTTTTTT
19 | - | TRBJ2-1 | TRBV4-1 | - | CASSHDPGTVYSSYNEQFF | TGCGCCAGCAGCCACGACCCAGGGACCGTCTATAGCTCCTACAATGAGCAGTTCTTC
15 | few | TRBJ1-5 | TRBV19 | - | CASSILESSNQPQHF | TGTGCCAGTAGTATCCTCGAATCTAGCAATCAGCCCCAGCATTTT
12 | - | TRBJ2-3 | TRBV28 | - | CASSAEADTQYF | TGTGCCAGCAGCGCCGAGGCAGATACGCAGTATTTT
12 | - | TRBJ1-1 | TRBV30 | - | CAWGHSGTSAFF | TGTGCCTGGGGCCATTCAGGCACCTCAGCTTTCTTT
18 | - | TRBJ2-3 | TRBV15 | TRBD2 | CATSRDGTSGRAADTQYF | TGTGCCACCAGCAGAGACGGGACTAGCGGGAGGGCCGCAGATACGCAGTATTTT
16 | - | TRBJ2-1 | TRBV5-4 | TRBD2 | CASSLMVAGAGNEQFF | TGTGCCAGCAGCTTGATGGTAGCGGGAGCAGGCAATGAGCAGTTCTTC
14 | - | TRBJ1-5 | TRBV7-9 | - | CASSPGVSNQPQHF | TGTGCCAGCAGCCCAGGGGTTAGCAATCAGCCCCAGCATTTT
17 | - | TRBJ2-1 | TRBV27 | - | CASSLPSLGSSYNEQFF | TGTGCCAGCAGTTTACCTTCTCTAGGGAGCTCCTACAATGAGCAGTTCTTC
17 | - | TRBJ2-3 | TRBV5-4 | TRBD2 | CASSLGGSGRSTDTQYF | TGTGCCAGCAGCTTGGGGGGTAGCGGGAGGTCCACAGATACGCAGTATTTT
13 | - | TRBJ2-6 | TRBV5-4 | - | CASSLPGANVLTF | TGTGCCAGCAGCTTGCCTGGGGCCAACGTCCTGACTTTC
12 | - | TRBJ2-5 | TRBV29-1 | - | CSVVAGQETQYF | TGCAGCGTTGTAGCAGGTCAAGAGACCCAGTACTTC
16 | - | TRBJ1-5 | TRBV4-2 | - | CASSQDTQGSNQPQHF | TGTGCCAGCAGCCAAGATACGCAGGGGAGCAATCAGCCCCAGCATTTT
11 | - | TRBJ1-1 | TRBV29-1 | - | CSVRAASEAFF | TGCAGCGTTCGGGCAGCCTCAGAAGCTTTCTTT
13 | - | TRBJ2-1 | TRBV27 | - | CASSLSGINEQFF | TGTGCCAGCAGTTTATCGGGGATCAATGAGCAGTTCTTC
14 | - | TRBJ2-3 | TRBV7-8 | - | CASSSRWGADTQYF | TGTGCCAGCAGCTCCAGGTGGGGCGCGGATACGCAGTATTTT
14 | - | TRBJ2-1 | TRBV7-9 | - | CASSLGRWGDEQFF | TGTGCCAGCAGCTTAGGGCGATGGGGCGATGAGCAGTTCTTC
15 | - | TRBJ2-3 | TRBV7-7 | - | CASSSGPGTQDTQYF | TGTGCCAGCAGCTCCGGGCCAGGGACCCAAGATACGCAGTATTTT
15 | - | TRBJ2-7 | TRBV7-9 | TRBD1 | CASSLGTGGTYEQYF | TGTGCCAGCAGCTTAGGGACAGGGGGCACCTACGAGCAGTACTTC
17 | - | TRBJ2-3 | TRBV4-1 | TRBD2 | CASSKSLAGGSTDTQYF | TGCGCCAGCAGCAAGAGTCTAGCGGGAGGTTCTACAGATACGCAGTATTTT
16 | - | TRBJ1-2 | TRBV7-2 | - | CASSLEQGRALLGYTF | TGTGCCAGCAGCTTAGAGCAGGGCAGGGCGCTTCTTGGCTACACCTTC
13 | - | TRBJ2-7 | TRBV11-3 | TRBD2 | CASSLNWGGEQYF | TGTGCCAGCAGCTTAAACTGGGGGGGCGAGCAGTACTTC
14 | - | TRBJ1-4 | TRBV30 | - | CAWTKGGPVEKLFF | TGTGCCTGGACCAAGGGGGGGCCGGTCGAAAAACTGTTTTTT
15 | - | TRBJ2-3 | TRBV4-3 | - | CASSQEVGFTDTQYF | TGCGCCAGCAGCCAAGAAGTGGGCTTCACAGATACGCAGTATTTT
13 | - | TRBJ2-7 | TRBV10-1 | TRBD1 | CASSDSGTGEQYF | TGCGCCAGCAGTGATTCCGGGACAGGTGAGCAGTACTTC
15 | - | TRBJ1-2 | TRBV7-8 | TRBD1 | CASSPDRGRRYGYTF | TGTGCCAGCAGCCCTGACAGGGGGCGTCGCTATGGCTACACCTTC
17 | - | TRBJ2-1 | TRBV27 | - | CASSSSYTYTRGNEQFF | TGTGCCAGCAGTTCTTCTTATACTTACACTCGAGGTAATGAGCAGTTCTTC
16 | - | TRBJ1-1 | TRBV6-6 | - | CASSPPGVWLNTEAFF | TGTGCCAGCAGCCCTCCAGGCGTATGGTTGAACACTGAAGCTTTCTTT
15 | - | TRBJ1-4 | TRBV7-8 | - | CASSLGQLTNEKLFF | TGTGCCAGCAGCTTAGGCCAGTTGACTAATGAAAAACTGTTTTTT
14 | - | TRBJ1-1 | TRBV7-3 | - | CASSLGAGTTEAFF | TGTGCCAGCAGCTTAGGGGCGGGGACAACTGAAGCTTTCTTT
12 | - | TRBJ2-7 | TRBV30 | - | CAWRGRGYEQYF | TGTGCCTGGAGGGGCCGGGGCTACGAGCAGTACTTC
14 | - | TRBJ1-4 | TRBV27 | TRBD1 | CASSGQGRSEKLFF | TGTGCCAGCAGCGGACAGGGCCGAAGTGAAAAACTGTTTTTT
16 | - | TRBJ1-2 | TRBV15 | - | CATSREGGQRSYGYTF | TGTGCCACCAGCAGAGAGGGTGGACAGCGGAGCTATGGCTACACCTTC
13 | - | TRBJ1-2 | TRBV29-1 | - | CSVVAGANYGYTF | TGCAGCGTTGTGGCAGGCGCGAACTATGGCTACACCTTC
13 | - | TRBJ2-4 | TRBV7-9 | - | CASSHEFKNIQYF | TGTGCCAGCAGCCATGAGTTTAAAAACATTCAGTACTTC
15 | - | TRBJ2-7 | TRBV30 | - | CAWNVRDHPSYEQYF | TGTGCCTGGAACGTCCGGGACCATCCCTCCTACGAGCAGTACTTC
13 | - | TRBJ1-5 | TRBV7-9 | TRBD1 | CASSLTGEQPQHF | TGTGCCAGCAGCTTAACAGGGGAGCAGCCCCAGCATTTT
14 | - | TRBJ1-4 | TRBV30 | - | CAWRRTERNEKLFF | TGTGCCTGGAGGCGGACAGAGAGAAATGAAAAACTGTTTTTT
13 | - | TRBJ2-7 | TRBV2 | - | CASHSTFSYEQYF | TGTGCCAGCCACTCGACTTTCTCCTACGAGCAGTACTTC
17 | - | TRBJ2-1 | TRBV7-8 | TRBD1 | CASSFTSGQGRNNEQFF | TGTGCCAGCAGCTTCACATCGGGACAGGGCAGAAACAATGAGCAGTTCTTC
15 | once | TRBJ2-1 | TRBV7-6 | TRBD2 | CASSLGLGRPNEQFF | TGTGCCAGCAGCTTGGGACTAGGCCGACCCAATGAGCAGTTCTTC
12 | - | TRBJ2-2 | TRBV30 | - | CAWSGVAGELFF | TGTGCCTGGAGTGGAGTCGCCGGGGAGCTGTTTTTT
12 | once | TRBJ2-3 | TRBV11-2 | - | CASSPSRDTQYF | TGTGCCAGCAGCCCAAGTAGGGATACGCAGTATTTT
14 | - | TRBJ2-5 | TRBV4-1 | - | CASSQDRGRRDQYF | TGCGCCAGCAGCCAAGATCGTGGGAGAAGAGACCAGTACTTC
16 | - | TRBJ2-1 | TRBV15 | TRBD2 | CATSRDRAGVSNEQFF | TGTGCCACCAGCAGAGATCGGGCGGGAGTAAGTAATGAGCAGTTCTTC
13 | - | TRBJ2-5 | TRBV2 | - | CASGLLRAETQYF | TGTGCCAGCGGACTCCTCCGGGCGGAGACCCAGTACTTC
16 | - | TRBJ2-7 | TRBV18 | TRBD1 | CASSPRPGTGTYEQYF | TGTGCCAGCTCACCAAGGCCTGGGACAGGCACATACGAGCAGTACTTC
13 | - | TRBJ2-3 | TRBV10-3 | - | CAISELGVDTQYF | TGTGCCATCAGTGAGTTAGGGGTTGATACGCAGTATTTT
13 | - | TRBJ1-4 | TRBV19 | - | CASKDQVREKLFF | TGTGCCAGTAAAGATCAGGTCCGGGAAAAACTGTTTTTT
18 | - | TRBJ1-5 | TRBV19 | - | CASKDSVRGAGGNQPQHF | TGTGCCAGTAAGGATAGCGTGAGGGGCGCAGGTGGCAATCAGCCCCAGCATTTT
18 | - | TRBJ2-1 | TRBV9 | TRBD2 | CASSVTGTGTRKGDEQFF | TGTGCCAGCAGCGTAACTGGGACCGGGACTAGGAAGGGGGATGAGCAGTTCTTC
18 | - | TRBJ2-6 | TRBV5-1 | - | CASSSGQQGSSGANVLTF | TGCGCCAGCAGCTCCGGACAGCAGGGGAGCTCTGGGGCCAACGTCCTGACTTTC